This TCR beta chain was recovered during a study of cytomegalovirus exposure and HLA in healthy donors. Study findings and constraints: Reportedly, diagnosis of cytomegalovirus status by the classifier showed high specificity and sensitivity. As confirmed in vitro, a few CMV-associated chains were specific for CMV antigens. There were around 160 TCR beta chains listed as cytomegalovirus-associated.

The CDR3 has 15 amino acids. Germline assignment: CDR1 LNHDA and CDR2 SQIVND (reference sequence). Trimming took 5 bases from V and 0 from J, leaving 13 bases between them. TCRdb keeps only in-frame clones here, not all; method: immunoSEQ multiplex PCR. Of a few hundred thousand clones in the sample, about 86% are singletons; the top ten hold 2.9%. Notes on this clone: Its antigen is as yet unknown.

The origin of this receptor is a young woman in good health and CMV-seronegative. This chain joins TRBV19 and TRBJ1-1; weak D call: TRBD1 (5 bases). Source material: PBMCs. This CDR3 is CASSGIDSMNTEAFF. The CDR3 DNA follows: TGTGCCAGTAGTGGAATTGACAGCATGAACACTGAAGCTTTCTTT.